This TCR beta chain was documented in a study of glioma-infiltrating T cells after dendritic cell vaccination. As for time point: after dendritic cell vaccination, including at tumor progression/relapse. Before vaccination, two weeks after the third vaccination, and at progression, PBMC were collected. Only in-frame clones appear in the TCRdb table, and some are missing; sequencing was by immunoSEQ multiplex PCR. The top ten clones hold about 15% of a sample with 50,000 to 60,000 clones, approximately 83% of them seen once. V dropped 1 base and J dropped 9 bases, with 19 bases sitting between them. Germline lookup yields CDR1 LGHNA and CDR2 YNFKEQ. CDR3 length equals 15 residues.

The TCR originated in a human donor with glioblastoma. This rearrangement joins TRBV4-2 to TRBJ2-7, with TRBD1 as a possible D gene (5 bases). Source: blood, taken after dendritic cell vaccination. CDR3 sequence: CASSQAGSGQVGQYF. Here the CDR3 DNA reads TGTGCCAGCAGCCAAGCAGGTTCAGGGCAAGTGGGGCAGTACTTC.